These T cell receptor beta chains were read from a single sample in a study of blood T cell repertoires in COVID-19. Only in-frame clones appear in the TCRdb table, and some are missing; sequencing was by immunoSEQ multiplex PCR. The sample carries under 300,000 clones, just under 85% recorded once. Specimen: peripheral blood. The receptors were gathered from a man aged 50 to 59 with acute or convalescent COVID-19. The CDR3 runs from the conserved cysteine through the conserved F or W. D genes are given only for firm matches. Clone size is given for some rows only: seen once, a few or many times, or a class if the clone is expanded.

d_call j_call clone_size v_call cdr3_nt cdr3_aa
NA TRBJ2-3 NA TRBV5-1 TGCGCCAGCAGCTTGGATTGGGGGGCAGATACGCAGTATTTT CASSLDWGADTQYF
NA TRBJ1-1 NA TRBV11-2 TGTGCCAGCAGCTTAGCGGGGGACACTGAAGCTTTCTTT CASSLAGDTEAFF
NA TRBJ1-2 NA TRBV29-1 TGCAGCGTTGAAGATTCGTCGGTCTATGGCTACACCTTC CSVEDSSVYGYTF
TRBD1 TRBJ1-1 NA TRBV19 TGTGCCAGTAGTAAGGGACAGGGAAACACTGAAGCTTTCTTT CASSKGQGNTEAFF
TRBD1 TRBJ2-1 few TRBV7-8 TGTGCCAGCAGAAAAGGGGCAACAGGGGACTCCTACAATGAGCAGTTCTTC CASRKGATGDSYNEQFF
NA TRBJ2-5 NA TRBV7-9 TGTGCCAGCAGCTTAGAGGACTTCCAAGAGACCCAGTACTTC CASSLEDFQETQYF
TRBD1 TRBJ2-1 NA TRBV12-3/TRBV12-4 TGTGCCAGCAGGAGACAGGGAAACAATGAGCAGTTCTTC CASRRQGNNEQFF
TRBD1 TRBJ2-7 NA TRBV11-2 TGTGCCAGCAGTCCGGACAGGGGTAGCTCCTACGAGCAGTACTTC CASSPDRGSSYEQYF
NA TRBJ2-1 once TRBV7-9 TGTGCCAGCAGCCCGCCCTTTCGGAGCCTACTATACAATGAGCAGTTCTTC CASSPPFRSLLYNEQFF
TRBD2 TRBJ2-1 NA TRBV6-5 TGTGCCAGCGTAGCGGGAGCATCATACAATGAGCAGTTCTTC CASVAGASYNEQFF
NA TRBJ1-1 NA TRBV18 TGTGCCAGCAGGGGGATGAACACTGAAGCTTTCTTT CASRGMNTEAFF
NA TRBJ2-2 NA TRBV9 TGTGCCAGCAGCGTAGCGGCTTTGGGGCAGGTCAACACCGGGGAGCTGTTTTTT CASSVAALGQVNTGELFF
TRBD1 TRBJ2-5 once TRBV24-1 TGTGCCACCAGTGACCCTCGGACAGGAGGTGAAGAGACCCAGTACTTC CATSDPRTGGEETQYF
NA TRBJ1-1 once TRBV6-5 TGTGCCAGCAGTTACCCGGACAGGAACACTGAAGCTTTCTTT CASSYPDRNTEAFF
NA TRBJ1-2 NA TRBV27 TGTGCCAGCAGTTATCTAGCAGAATCTAACTATGGCTACACCTTC CASSYLAESNYGYTF
NA TRBJ2-2 NA TRBV9 TGTGCCAGCAGCCAGGACTTTGTGAACACCGGGGAGCTGTTTTTT CASSQDFVNTGELFF
NA TRBJ2-5 NA TRBV7-3 TGTGCCAGCAGCTTAACTCAACAAGAGACCCAGTACTTC CASSLTQQETQYF
TRBD2 TRBJ2-5 NA TRBV29-1 TGCAGCGTGTCTAGCGGGGGAGAGACCCAGTACTTC CSVSSGGETQYF
TRBD1 TRBJ2-5 NA TRBV5-1 TGCGCCAGCAGCTTGATACGTACCGGGACAGGGGAAGAGACCCAGTACTTC CASSLIRTGTGEETQYF
NA TRBJ2-7 NA TRBV25-1 TGTGCCAGCAGGGGGGGCTACGAGCAGTACTTC CASRGGYEQYF
TRBD1 TRBJ1-4 NA TRBV19 TGTGCCAGTAGTGACCACAGGGGATTGAATGAAAAACTGTTTTTT CASSDHRGLNEKLFF
TRBD1 TRBJ1-1 NA TRBV6-5 TGTGCCAGCAGTTCCCGACAGGGAGGTAGAGCTTTCTTT CASSSRQGGRAFF
TRBD1 TRBJ1-2 NA TRBV25-1 TGTGCCAGCAGATTGGACAGGGGCTATGGCTACACCTTC CASRLDRGYGYTF
TRBD1 TRBJ1-5 NA TRBV5-6 TGTGCCAGCAGCTGGAAACAGGGGAACAATCAGCCCCAGCATTTT CASSWKQGNNQPQHF
NA TRBJ1-1 NA TRBV6-2/TRBV6-3 TGTGCCAGCAGTTTGGGGGGGTGGACTGAAGCTTTCTTT CASSLGGWTEAFF
NA TRBJ2-3 NA TRBV6-5 TGTGCCAGCAGTTACACAGGGACAACGAATACGCAGTATTTT CASSYTGTTNTQYF
NA TRBJ2-7 NA TRBV3-1/TRBV3-2 TGTGCCAGCAGCCAGGGTCGGTCGGGTTTCGAGGAGGAGCAGTACTTC CASSQGRSGFEEEQYF
NA TRBJ2-7 NA TRBV5-1 TGCGCCAGCAGCTCGACCTGGGGGGACAGCTCCTACGAGCAGTACTTC CASSSTWGDSSYEQYF
TRBD1 TRBJ2-7 many TRBV15 TGTGCCACCAGCAGAGATCAGGGGGCAAGCTACGAGCAGTACTTC CATSRDQGASYEQYF
NA TRBJ2-2 once TRBV6-5 TGTGCCAGCAGCCTGGGACATTCCGGGGAGCTGTTTTTT CASSLGHSGELFF
NA TRBJ1-2 few TRBV11-2 TGTGCCAGCAGCCCTCAGCAGGGCCGGGGGAGCTACACCTTC CASSPQQGRGSYTF
TRBD1 TRBJ2-7 NA TRBV4-1 TGCGCCAGCAGCCACCGGACAGGGGACCCCGAGCAGTACTTC CASSHRTGDPEQYF
TRBD1 TRBJ1-2 NA TRBV6-5 TGTGCCAGCAGTTCTAGGACAGGGGTCTATGGCTACACCTTC CASSSRTGVYGYTF
NA TRBJ2-5 NA TRBV3-1/TRBV3-2 TGTGCCAGCAGCCCGGACTGGACTCTCTCTAAAGAGACCCAGTACTTC CASSPDWTLSKETQYF
TRBD1 TRBJ1-3 NA TRBV7-3 TGTGCCAGCAGCCGGACAGGTTCAGGAAACACCATATATTTT CASSRTGSGNTIYF
NA TRBJ2-7 NA TRBV7-2 TGTGCCAGCAGCTTTACTGTCTCCTACGAGCAGTACTTC CASSFTVSYEQYF
NA TRBJ1-1 NA TRBV5-6 TGTGCCAGCAGCCGGGCAGGGGCGCGGACTGAAGCTTTCTTT CASSRAGARTEAFF
NA TRBJ2-7 NA TRBV7-6 TGTGCCAGCAGCGAGAACTACGAGCAGTACTTC CASSENYEQYF
NA TRBJ1-4 NA TRBV3-1/TRBV3-2 TGTGCCAGCAGCCAAGAGTCCCGTAAACTGTTTTTT CASSQESRKLFF
TRBD1 TRBJ1-1 NA TRBV5-1 TGCGCCAGCAGCTTGATCGGACAGGGTGGAAACACTGAAGCTTTCTTT CASSLIGQGGNTEAFF
TRBD2 TRBJ2-7 once TRBV11-3 TGTGCCAGCAGCTTAGTAAGGCTAGCGGGGGGGCTATACGAGCAGTACTTC CASSLVRLAGGLYEQYF
NA TRBJ1-2 NA TRBV11-2 TGTGCCAGCAGCTTATCCGCAAGCGGCTATGGCTACACCTTC CASSLSASGYGYTF
NA TRBJ1-1 NA TRBV19 TGTGCCAGTAGTATCTGGGGGCGGGTTACTTACACTGAAGCTTTCTTT CASSIWGRVTYTEAFF
NA TRBJ1-3 NA TRBV28 TGTGCCAGCAGTTTAGTCTCAGAGGGTCGCACTGGAAACACCATATATTTT CASSLVSEGRTGNTIYF
NA TRBJ1-3 once TRBV6-5 TGTGCCAGCAGAGCCAGGGACTCTGGAAACACCATATATTTT CASRARDSGNTIYF
TRBD2 TRBJ2-1 NA TRBV5-5 TGTGCCAGCAGCGGCGGGGAAGGGCTAGCGGACTACAATGAGCAGTTCTTC CASSGGEGLADYNEQFF
NA TRBJ1-6 many TRBV6-6 TGTGCCAGTGGAATCGGCCGGAGTTCACCCCTCCACTTT CASGIGRSSPLHF